Listed below are T cell receptor beta chains from one sample, sequenced in a study of blood T cell repertoires in COVID-19. Produced via immunoSEQ multiplex PCR; TCRdb's table is partial and in-frame only. The sample has about 44,000 clones; roughly 87% are singletons. The material sequenced was peripheral blood. These receptors originate from a woman of 80 years or more in a cohort sampled during active or convalescent COVID-19. Both conserved end residues are part of each CDR3. D genes are given only for firm matches. Clone size is shown for a subset of rows, as once, few, many or a class of expanded clone.

-,TRBV18,-,TRBJ2-1,CASSPSWGDNEQFF,TGTGCCAGCTCACCCTCGTGGGGGGACAATGAGCAGTTCTTC
-,TRBV5-1,-,TRBJ2-7,CASSTGSSYEQYF,TGCGCCAGCAGCACCGGGAGCTCCTACGAGCAGTACTTC
-,TRBV4-1,-,TRBJ2-1,CASSQYAPRGDNEQFF,TGCGCCAGCAGCCAGTATGCGCCCCGAGGCGACAATGAGCAGTTCTTC
-,TRBV9,once,TRBJ2-2,CASSVVGAGVSGELFF,TGTGCCAGCAGCGTAGTAGGGGCAGGCGTCTCCGGGGAGCTGTTTTTT
TRBD2,TRBV27,once,TRBJ2-7,CASSLKWLAGAEQYF,TGTGCCAGCAGTTTGAAATGGCTAGCGGGAGCCGAGCAGTACTTC
-,TRBV19,-,TRBJ1-3,CASRRGRGTIYF,TGTGCCAGCAGACGGGGGAGAGGCACCATATATTTT
-,TRBV3-1/TRBV3-2,-,TRBJ2-2,CASSQDGRELFF,TGTGCCAGCAGCCAAGATGGGCGGGAGCTGTTTTTT
-,TRBV6-6,-,TRBJ1-1,CASSPRGFWGGEAFF,TGTGCCAGCAGTCCTCGGGGATTTTGGGGGGGTGAAGCTTTCTTT
-,TRBV10-3,-,TRBJ1-6,CAHQGYADSPLHF,TGTGCCCATCAGGGGTACGCTGATTCACCCCTCCACTTT
-,TRBV4-3,-,TRBJ1-1,CASSQTPMNTEAFF,TGCGCCAGCAGCCAGACACCGATGAACACTGAAGCTTTCTTT
-,TRBV5-1,-,TRBJ2-2,CASSLGQDTGELFF,TGCGCCAGCAGCTTGGGACAGGACACCGGGGAGCTGTTTTTT
-,TRBV2,few,TRBJ1-2,CATSSSYGYTF,TGTGCCACCTCCTCGAGCTATGGCTACACCTTC
-,TRBV30,-,TRBJ1-5,CAWSVRGPQHF,TGTGCCTGGAGTGTAAGGGGGCCCCAGCATTTT
TRBD2,TRBV19,-,TRBJ2-3,CASSIVASGRAGTDTQYF,TGTGCCAGTAGTATAGTGGCTAGCGGGAGGGCCGGCACAGATACGCAGTATTTT
TRBD2,TRBV9,-,TRBJ2-2,CASSVAGLAVGKLFF,TGTGCCAGCAGCGTAGCAGGACTAGCGGTGGGGAAGCTGTTTTTT
-,TRBV5-1,-,TRBJ2-7,CASSSGHGKYEQYF,TGCGCCAGCAGCTCTGGGCACGGGAAGTACGAGCAGTACTTC
TRBD2,TRBV10-3,-,TRBJ2-1,CAIGEREGLYNEQFF,TGTGCCATCGGGGAACGGGAGGGCCTCTACAATGAGCAGTTCTTC
-,TRBV10-3,-,TRBJ1-1,CAISGKGENTEAFF,TGTGCCATCAGTGGCAAGGGAGAGAACACTGAAGCTTTCTTT
-,TRBV27,-,TRBJ2-1,CASSLEFQGWNEQFF,TGTGCCAGCAGTTTAGAGTTTCAGGGGTGGAATGAGCAGTTCTTC
-,TRBV19,-,TRBJ2-3,CASSMVSGSTDTQYF,TGTGCCAGTAGTATGGTGAGCGGCAGCACAGATACGCAGTATTTT
-,TRBV5-4,-,TRBJ2-3,CASSLATDFTDTQYF,TGTGCCAGCAGCTTGGCGACGGACTTCACAGATACGCAGTATTTT
-,TRBV9,-,TRBJ2-1,CASSVGGGEQFF,TGTGCCAGCAGCGTAGGTGGGGGGGAGCAGTTCTTC
-,TRBV9,-,TRBJ2-1,CASSVEGDEQFF,TGTGCCAGCAGCGTAGAAGGAGATGAGCAGTTCTTC
TRBD2,TRBV11-2,-,TRBJ2-7,CASSPNLAGGPPYF,TGTGCCAGCAGCCCTAACTTAGCGGGGGGGCCACCTTACTTC
-,TRBV30,-,TRBJ1-5,CAWSTTTSDQPQHF,TGTGCCTGGAGTACTACCACAAGCGATCAGCCCCAGCATTTT
TRBD1,TRBV7-2,-,TRBJ1-3,CASSLVQGARGNTIYF,TGTGCCAGCAGCTTAGTCCAGGGGGCGAGAGGAAACACCATATATTTT
TRBD1,TRBV10-1,-,TRBJ2-5,CASSGGQGARETQYF,TGCGCCAGCAGTGGAGGACAGGGCGCGCGGGAGACCCAGTACTTC